The entry below describes one T cell receptor (beta chain). No antigen is known for it. The use of a sample-barcoded 5' primer and a J-beta primer mix characterized a second PCR of 7 to 11 cycles. A single record per CDR3 protein comes from TCRdb applying MiXCR to the 5' RACE reads. The table has around 710,000 distinct CDR3 sequences, about 40% seen once. This sample was taken from a study of blood T cells in healthy people across ages. General study points: The long-lived group displayed more naive CD4+ cells, plus higher diversity, than the aged donors did. Percentage of naive T cells showed a strong correlation with TCR beta diversity.

Sample: blood. This sequence was found in an older woman in good health.

CDR3 coding DNA: TGTGCCAGCAGCTTAGGCGGGCAAGTAATCCGAGAAGCTTTCTTT. Residues: CASSLGGQVIREAFF. This sequence joins TRBV7-2 and TRBJ1-1; D is ambiguous. V was pared by 1 base and J by 8 bases, with 17 bases between. The length of the CDR3 is 15 residues. Per the germline V gene, CDR1 is SGHTA and CDR2 is FQGNSA.